This TCR beta chain was sequenced during a study of response to subunit inactivated influenza vaccine. TCRdb fed the RT-PCR reads into MiXCR, producing one record per CDR3 protein. The sample yields a few hundred thousand distinct CDR3 sequences, just over 20% seen once. Concerning this clonotype: Its antigen is currently unknown.

Findings and limits, study-wide: Authors suggested that a seasonal influenza vaccination recruits few new T cells each time.

CDR1 DFQATT and CDR2 SNEGSKA come from the germline V gene (reference sequence). After removal of 0 bases from V and 7 bases from J, the junction contained 10 bases not matched to a gene. The CDR3 totals 15 residues. The sequencing used PBMCs from blood, collected about 20 months after vaccination. The clonotype was recovered from a man between 50 and 69 years old who received an inactivated influenza vaccine. The rearrangement joins TRBV20-1 to TRBJ2-7, with 9 bases aligning to TRBD2. The CDR3 region is CSARDPLAGSWEQYF. The DNA for the CDR3 is TGCAGTGCTAGAGATCCCCTAGCGGGGTCTTGGGAGCAGTACTTC.